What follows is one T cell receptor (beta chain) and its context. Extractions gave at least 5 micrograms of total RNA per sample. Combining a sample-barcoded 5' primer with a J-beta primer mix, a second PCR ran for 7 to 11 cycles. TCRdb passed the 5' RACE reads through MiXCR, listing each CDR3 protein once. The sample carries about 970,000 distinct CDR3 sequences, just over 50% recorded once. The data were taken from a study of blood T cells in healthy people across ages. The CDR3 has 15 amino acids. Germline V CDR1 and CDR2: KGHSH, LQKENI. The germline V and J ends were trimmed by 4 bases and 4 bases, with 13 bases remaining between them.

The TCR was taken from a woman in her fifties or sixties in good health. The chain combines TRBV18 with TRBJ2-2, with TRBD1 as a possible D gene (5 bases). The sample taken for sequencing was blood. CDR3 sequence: CASSQPRQITGELFF. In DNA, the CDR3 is TGTGCCAGCTCACAACCGAGACAGATCACCGGGGAGCTGTTTTTT.